The 9 T cell receptor beta chains presented below share a single source sample, sequenced in a study of T cells in Graves' hyperthyroidism and ophthalmopathy. TCR beta CDR3 region amplification was performed from RNA transcripts. TCR CDR3 regions were first amplified by RT-PCR with HTBI primers. TCRdb itself ran the multiplex PCR reads through MiXCR, one entry per CDR3 protein. The sample carries 800,000 or so distinct CDR3 sequences, over 35% recorded once. The sequenced sample was blood. These receptors originate from a man aged 18 to 29 with Graves' hyperthyroidism.

J is TRBJ1-2 and V is TRBV29-1; TRBD1 might be the D (5 bases). The CDR3 has 13 amino acids. CDR1 and CDR2 from the germline V gene are SQVTM and ANQGSEA. The V and J ends lost 6 bases and 2 bases respectively, with 13 bases between them. Written as DNA, the CDR3 is TGCAGCGTGAGCGAGGGGCCCAACTATGGCTACACCTTC. Translation gives CSVSEGPNYGYTF. Supplemented by reference TRBV29-1 and TRBJ1-2, the full variable domain reads SAVISQKPSRDICQRGTSLTIQCQVDSQVTMMFWYRQQPGQSLTLIATANQGSEATYESGFVIDKFPISRPNLTFSTLTVSNMSPEDSSIYLCSVSEGPNYGYTFGSGTRLTVV.

This chain's CDR3 is CASSQTPDGITNQPQHF. In DNA, the CDR3 is TGCGCCAGCAGCCAGACCCCCGACGGTATAACCAATCAGCCCCAGCATTTT. The chain has TRBV4-1 and TRBJ1-5; D gene unclear. This CDR3 has 17 amino acids. The germline V gene encodes CDR1 MGHRA and CDR2 YSYEKL. V shed 3 bases and J shed 3 bases, with 18 bases lying between them.

The chain is built from TRBV7-8 and TRBJ2-5; 7 bases align to TRBD1. After removal of 5 bases from V and 0 bases from J, the junction contained 9 bases not matched to a gene. CDR1 and CDR2 from the germline V gene are SGHVS and FQNEAQ. This CDR3 contains 16 residues. The CDR3 here is CASSPKSGQDQETQYF. CDR3 bases: TGTGCCAGCAGCCCAAAGTCCGGACAGGACCAAGAGACCCAGTACTTC.

This clonotype was seen more than once but under ten times. The chain has TRBV5-1 and TRBJ1-1; 7 nucleotides match TRBD1. This CDR3 comprises 15 residues. The ends lost 1 base at V and 1 base at J; junction bases unmatched: 4. Germline CDR1 SGHRS, CDR2 YFSETQ. This CDR3 reads CASSLTGQQNTEAFF. The CDR3 nucleotides read TGCGCCAGCAGCTTGACGGGACAGCAGAACACTGAAGCTTTCTTT. Full variable domain (rest looked up from reference TRBV5-1 and TRBJ1-1): KAGVTQTPRYLIKTRGQQVTLSCSPISGHRSVSWYQQTPGQGLQFLFEYFSETQRNKGNFPGRFSGRQFSNSRSEMNVSTLELGDSALYLCASSLTGQQNTEAFFGQGTRLTVV.

A note on this clonotype: A read error may produce the germline difference seen at one junction end. This chain joins TRBV10-3 and TRBJ2-7; TRBD1 matches at 9 bases. The CDR3 is 15 amino acids. CDR1 is ENHRY, CDR2 SYGVKD, per germline. CDR3 sequence reads: CASSYDSTGGYEQYF. CDR3 sequence (DNA): TGTGCCAGCAGTTACGACTCGACAGGGGGCTACGAGCAGTACTTC.

This clonotype has a count of ten or more. The CDR3 coding sequence is TGCAGCGTTGGGACAGGCGACACCGGGGAGCTGTTTTTT. It codes for CSVGTGDTGELFF. The genes are TRBV29-1 and TRBJ2-2; 7 nucleotides line up with TRBD1. Germline V gene data show CDR1 as SQVTM and CDR2 as ANQGSEA. The CDR3 is 13 residues long. The V segment lost 4 bases and the J segment 3 bases; nucleotides outside the gene matches: 2.

To note about this clonotype: One junction end does not reproduce the germline sequence, and a read error may be involved. The J gene is TRBJ2-2, the V gene TRBV5-1, with D perhaps matching TRBD1 (6 bases). The V gene's germline CDR1 is SGHRS and CDR2 YFSETQ. CDR3 size: 14 residues. The CDR3, as DNA: TGTGCCAGCAGTTGGGGGCTCGACACCGGGGAGCTGTTTTTT. Amino acid sequence: CASSWGLDTGELFF.

This clonotype appeared many times. J is TRBJ1-2 and V is TRBV7-2, with a tentative D call TRBD1 (6 bases). Trimming removed 5 bases at V and 4 bases at J, with 17 bases between. Germline CDR1 is SGHTA and CDR2 is FQGNSA. There are 15 residues in the CDR3. In DNA, the CDR3 is TGTGCCAGCAGCCTTAGAACCACAGGGATCTATGGCTACACCTTC. Protein sequence: CASSLRTTGIYGYTF.

The genes are TRBV12-3 or TRBV12-4 and TRBJ2-7; possible D gene TRBD1, 6 bases. Trimming pared 6 bases from V and 6 bases from J, leaving 12 bases between. This CDR3 is 12 amino acids long. In nucleotides, the CDR3 is TGTGCCAGCAGCCAAGGGGGAACCGAGCAGTACTTC. This encodes CASSQGGTEQYF.